This T cell receptor (beta chain) was profiled in a study of tumor-infiltrating lymphocytes in primary liver carcinoma. Overall study context: Staging placed the tumors at T1-T3 N0M0, and they measured about 4 to 10 cm across.

The investigators made TCR beta cDNA from approximately 500 ng total RNA, using a constant-region primer. Libraries of TCR beta came from three nested multiplex PCR rounds with slightly modified ARM-PCR. In the first two PCR rounds, TRBV1-TRBV30 forward primers were paired with a C-beta reverse primer, and each round lasted approximately 10 cycles. TCRdb passed the multiplex PCR reads through MiXCR, listing each CDR3 protein once. Of tens of thousands of distinct CDR3 sequences listed, about three quarters were seen once; the top ten hold around 44%. Co-extracted RNA and DNA came from 20-30 mg of unsorted bulk tissue. From germline, CDR1 is SGHDN and CDR2 FVKESK. V was pared by 5 bases and J by 3 bases, with 12 bases between. The CDR3 has 14 amino acids. This clonotype appeared a single time. A much larger clone sits a single nucleotide away, making a read error possible. Here the CDR3 omits its conserved ending phenylalanine or tryptophan, so a read error is the likely source.

The sample was liver tumor tissue from sampling region 4. The subset denotes: tumor region T4, right-lateral pole. The J gene is TRBJ2-3, the V gene TRBV14; D is perhaps TRBD1 or TRBD2 (6 bases each). The sequence was collected from a man aged 40-49 years with primary liver carcinoma and hepatitis B virus infection. CDR3 nucleotides: TGTGCCAGCAGCTGGGGGGCCTGGACAGATACGCAGTATTCT. Amino acid sequence: CASSWGAWTDTQYS.